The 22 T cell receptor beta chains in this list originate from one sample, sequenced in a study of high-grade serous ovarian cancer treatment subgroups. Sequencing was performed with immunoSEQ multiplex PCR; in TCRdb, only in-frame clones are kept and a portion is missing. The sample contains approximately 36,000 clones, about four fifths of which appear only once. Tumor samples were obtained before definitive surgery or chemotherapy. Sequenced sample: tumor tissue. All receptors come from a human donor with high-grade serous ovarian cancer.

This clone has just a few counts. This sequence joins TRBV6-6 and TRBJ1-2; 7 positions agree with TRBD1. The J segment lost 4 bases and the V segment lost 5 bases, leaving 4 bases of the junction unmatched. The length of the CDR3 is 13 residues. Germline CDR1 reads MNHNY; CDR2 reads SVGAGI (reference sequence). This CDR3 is CASSTTGRYGYTF. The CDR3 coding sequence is TGTGCCAGCAGTACGACAGGGCGCTATGGCTACACCTTC.

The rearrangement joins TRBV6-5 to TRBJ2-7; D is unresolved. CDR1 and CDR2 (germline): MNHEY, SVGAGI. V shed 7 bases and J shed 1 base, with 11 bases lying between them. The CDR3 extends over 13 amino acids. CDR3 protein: CASIDDSSYEQYF. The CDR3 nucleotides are TGTGCCAGCATTGATGACTCTTCCTACGAGCAGTACTTC.

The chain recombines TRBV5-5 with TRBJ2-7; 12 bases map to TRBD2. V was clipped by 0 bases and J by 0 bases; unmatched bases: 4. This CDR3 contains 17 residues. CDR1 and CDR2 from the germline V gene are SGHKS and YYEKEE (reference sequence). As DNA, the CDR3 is TGTGCCAGCAGCTTGGCACTAGCGGGAGGCAGCTCCTACGAGCAGTACTTC. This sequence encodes CASSLALAGGSSYEQYF.

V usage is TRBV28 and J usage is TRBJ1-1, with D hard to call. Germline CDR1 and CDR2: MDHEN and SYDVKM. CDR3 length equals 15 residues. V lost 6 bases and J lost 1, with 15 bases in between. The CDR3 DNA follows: TGTGCCAGCAGGTTCGGCCTCCTTGGGAACACTGAAGCTTTCTTT. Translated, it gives CASRFGLLGNTEAFF.

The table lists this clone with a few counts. Written as DNA, the CDR3 is TGCAGCGGAGGACAGCGCGACGAGCAGTACTTC. This translates into CSGGQRDEQYF. J is TRBJ2-7 and V is TRBV29-1; D might be TRBD1 (6 bases). Between the trimmed V and J ends, which lost 7 bases and 5 bases, there was a span of 12 bases. The CDR3 is 11 residues long. Germline CDR1 and CDR2: SQVTM and ANQGSEA.

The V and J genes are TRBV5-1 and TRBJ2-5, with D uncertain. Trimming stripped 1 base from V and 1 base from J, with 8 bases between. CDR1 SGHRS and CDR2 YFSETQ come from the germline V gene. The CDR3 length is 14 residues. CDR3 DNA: TGCGCCAGCAGCTTGCCTGGCCCCCAAGAGACCCAGTACTTC. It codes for CASSLPGPQETQYF.

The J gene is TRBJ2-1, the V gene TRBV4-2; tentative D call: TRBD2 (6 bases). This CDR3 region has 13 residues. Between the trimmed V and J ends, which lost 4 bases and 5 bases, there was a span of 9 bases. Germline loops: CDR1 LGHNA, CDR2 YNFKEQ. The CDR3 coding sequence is TGTGCCAGCAGCCCGCGACTAGACAATGAGCAGTTCTTC. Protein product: CASSPRLDNEQFF.

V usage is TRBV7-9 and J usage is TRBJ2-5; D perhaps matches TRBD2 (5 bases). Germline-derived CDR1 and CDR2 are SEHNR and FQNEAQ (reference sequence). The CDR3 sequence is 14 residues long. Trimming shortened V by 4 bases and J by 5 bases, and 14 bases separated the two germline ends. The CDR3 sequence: CASSSDPSGETQYF. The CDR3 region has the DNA TGTGCCAGCAGCTCGGACCCATCGGGGGAGACCCAGTACTTC. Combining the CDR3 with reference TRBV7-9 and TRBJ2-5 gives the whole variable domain DTGVSQNPRHKITKRGQNVTFRCDPISEHNRLYWYRQTLGQGPEFLTYFQNEAQLEKSRLLSDRFSAERPKGSFSTLEIQRTEQGDSAMYLCASSSDPSGETQYFGPGTRLLVL.

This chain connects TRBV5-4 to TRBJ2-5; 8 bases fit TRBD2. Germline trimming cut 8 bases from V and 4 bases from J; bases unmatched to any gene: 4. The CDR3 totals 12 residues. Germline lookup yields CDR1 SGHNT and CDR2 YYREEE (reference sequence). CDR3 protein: CARPAGGETQYF. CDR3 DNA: TGTGCCAGGCCGGCGGGGGGAGAGACCCAGTACTTC.

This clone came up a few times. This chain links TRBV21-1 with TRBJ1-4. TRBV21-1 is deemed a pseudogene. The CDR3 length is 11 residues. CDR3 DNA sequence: TGTGCCAGCAGCGCATATGAAAAACTGTTTTTT. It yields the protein CASSAYEKLFF.

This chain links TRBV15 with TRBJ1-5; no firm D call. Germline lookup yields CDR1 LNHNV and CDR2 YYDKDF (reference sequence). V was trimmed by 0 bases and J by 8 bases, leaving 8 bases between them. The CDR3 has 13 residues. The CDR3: CATSRDGREPQHF. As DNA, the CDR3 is TGTGCCACCAGCAGAGATGGGAGGGAGCCCCAGCATTTT.

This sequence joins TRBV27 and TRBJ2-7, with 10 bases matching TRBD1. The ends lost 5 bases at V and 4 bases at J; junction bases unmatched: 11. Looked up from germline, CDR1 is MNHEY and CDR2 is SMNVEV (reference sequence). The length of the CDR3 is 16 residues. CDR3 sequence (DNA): TGTGCCAGCAGTCAGACAGGGGGCGCTCCTGCATACGAGCAGTACTTC. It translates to CASSQTGGAPAYEQYF.

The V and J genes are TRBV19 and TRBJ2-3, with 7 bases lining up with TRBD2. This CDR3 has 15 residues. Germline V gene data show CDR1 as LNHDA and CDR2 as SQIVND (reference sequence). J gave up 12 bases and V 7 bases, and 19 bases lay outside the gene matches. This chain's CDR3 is CASTSSLAASTSQYF. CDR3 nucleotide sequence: TGTGCCAGTACCTCATCTCTAGCGGCATCGACATCACAGTATTTT.

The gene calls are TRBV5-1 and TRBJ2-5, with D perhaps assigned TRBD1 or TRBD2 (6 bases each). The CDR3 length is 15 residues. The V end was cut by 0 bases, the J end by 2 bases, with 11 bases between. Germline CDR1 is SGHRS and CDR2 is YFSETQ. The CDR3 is CASSLATGTQETQYF. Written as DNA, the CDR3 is TGCGCCAGCAGCTTGGCCACAGGGACTCAAGAGACCCAGTACTTC.

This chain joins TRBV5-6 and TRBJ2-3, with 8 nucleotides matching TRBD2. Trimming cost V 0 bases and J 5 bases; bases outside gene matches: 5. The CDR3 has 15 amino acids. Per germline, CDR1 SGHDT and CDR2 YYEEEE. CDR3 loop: CASSLGLAGQDTQYF. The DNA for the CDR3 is TGTGCCAGCAGCTTGGGTCTAGCGGGTCAAGATACGCAGTATTTT.

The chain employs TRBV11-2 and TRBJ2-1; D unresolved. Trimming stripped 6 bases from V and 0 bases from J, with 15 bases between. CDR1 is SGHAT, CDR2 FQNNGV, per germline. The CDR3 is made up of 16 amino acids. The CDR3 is CASRQQAARSYNEQFF. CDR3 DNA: TGTGCCAGCAGGCAGCAGGCTGCCCGCTCCTACAATGAGCAGTTCTTC.

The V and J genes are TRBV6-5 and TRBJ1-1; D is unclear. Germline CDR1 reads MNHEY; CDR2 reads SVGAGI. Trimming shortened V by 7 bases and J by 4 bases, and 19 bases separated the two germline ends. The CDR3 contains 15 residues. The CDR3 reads CASTPYGAAGTEAFF. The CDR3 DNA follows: TGTGCCAGCACTCCGTACGGAGCGGCAGGCACTGAAGCTTTCTTT.

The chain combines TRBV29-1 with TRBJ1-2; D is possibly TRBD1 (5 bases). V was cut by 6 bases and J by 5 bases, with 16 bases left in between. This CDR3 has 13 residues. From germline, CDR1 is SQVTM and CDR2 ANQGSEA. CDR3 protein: CSVERGIGYGYTF. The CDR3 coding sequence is TGCAGCGTCGAGAGGGGAATTGGGTATGGCTACACCTTC. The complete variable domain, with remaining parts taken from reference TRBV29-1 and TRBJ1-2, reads SAVISQKPSRDICQRGTSLTIQCQVDSQVTMMFWYRQQPGQSLTLIATANQGSEATYESGFVIDKFPISRPNLTFSTLTVSNMSPEDSSIYLCSVERGIGYGYTFGSGTRLTVV.

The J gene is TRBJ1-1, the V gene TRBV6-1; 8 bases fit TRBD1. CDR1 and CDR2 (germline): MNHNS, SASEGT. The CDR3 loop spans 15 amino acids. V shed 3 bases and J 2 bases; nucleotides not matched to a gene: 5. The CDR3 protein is CASSDRTGGNTEAFF. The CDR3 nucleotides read TGTGCCAGCAGTGACAGAACAGGGGGTAACACTGAAGCTTTCTTT.

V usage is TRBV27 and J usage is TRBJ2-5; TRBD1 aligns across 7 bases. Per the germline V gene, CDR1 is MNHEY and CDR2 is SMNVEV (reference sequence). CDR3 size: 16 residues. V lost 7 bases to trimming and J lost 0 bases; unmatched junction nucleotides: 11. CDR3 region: CASNPRGPEYQETQYF. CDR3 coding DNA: TGTGCCAGCAACCCAAGGGGGCCCGAGTACCAAGAGACCCAGTACTTC.

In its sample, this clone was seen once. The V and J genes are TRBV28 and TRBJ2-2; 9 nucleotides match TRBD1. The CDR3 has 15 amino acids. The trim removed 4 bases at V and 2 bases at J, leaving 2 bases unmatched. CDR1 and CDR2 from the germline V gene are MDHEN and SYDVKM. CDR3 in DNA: TGTGCCAGCAGTTCGGGACAGGGCAACACCGGGGAGCTGTTTTTT. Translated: CASSSGQGNTGELFF. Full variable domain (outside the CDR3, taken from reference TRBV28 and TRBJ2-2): DVKVTQSSRYLVKRTGEKVFLECVQDMDHENMFWYRQDPGLGLRLIYFSYDVKMKEKGDIPEGYSVSREKKERFSLILESASTNQTSMYLCASSSGQGNTGELFFGEGSRLTVL.

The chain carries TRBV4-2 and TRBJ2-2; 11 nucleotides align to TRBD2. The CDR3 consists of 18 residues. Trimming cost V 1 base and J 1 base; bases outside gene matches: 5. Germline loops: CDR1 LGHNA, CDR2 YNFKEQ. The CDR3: CASSQVRTSGLNTGELFF. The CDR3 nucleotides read TGTGCCAGCAGCCAAGTAAGGACTAGCGGGCTGAACACCGGGGAGCTGTTTTTT.